This record looks at one T cell receptor beta chain sequence and its context. What it recognizes is unknown. One end of the junction does not line up with germline, which may come from a read error. This specimen belongs to a study of T cells in narcolepsy. Study-level findings and limits: Same-patient CSF and blood CD4+ T cell clonotypes included HCRT-specific and TRIB2-specific autoreactive ones. No autoreactive T cell clone sequences appeared in some memory CD4+ repertoires.

The table came from immunoSEQ multiplex PCR; TCRdb's copy has only in-frame clones and leaves some out. The sample includes some 22,000 clones, 65% to 90% of them seen just once. Germline V lookup: CDR1 SSHAT, CDR2 FNYEAQ (reference sequence). CDR3 length: 15 amino acids. Sample: memory (CD45RA-) CD4+ T cells from blood. This sequence joins TRBV7-7 and TRBJ2-1; a weak D match, TRBD2 (5 bases). This receptor was obtained from a human donor in good health. The CDR3 bases are TGTGCTAGCAGCCCGGGAAAGGGTAGAGGCAATGAGCAGTTCTTC. Translation gives CASSPGKGRGNEQFF. The whole variable domain, filled in from reference TRBV7-7 and TRBJ2-1, reads GAGVSQSPRYKVTKRGQDVTLRCDPISSHATLYWYQQALGQGPEFLTYFNYEAQPDKSGLPSDRFSAERPEGSISTLTIQRTEQRDSAMYRCASSPGKGRGNEQFFGPGTRLTVL.